A single sample is the source of the 17 T cell receptor beta chains below, sequenced in a study of a mutant IDH1 vaccine in newly diagnosed glioma (dated by TCRdb to the early 2020s). Libraries were made using the immunoSEQ multiplex PCR assay. In TCRdb, the immuneACCESS table is reduced to in-frame sequences with V and J assigned. These tables do not hold every clone; where another copy was compared, an unresolved V gene accounts for under half, and the others remain unexplained. The sample table shows 25,000 to 35,000 clones, and roughly nine tenths are seen once. About a fifth of the sample belongs to the ten largest clones. The sample's time point label is to be understood as: week 5, during vaccination. Each vaccine dose, consisting of 300 ug of a 20-mer mutant IDH1 peptide in Montanide, was administered subcutaneously with topical imiquimod. Their antigens are not known. Material: PBMCs, obtained from a glioma patient whose treatment included an IDH1 peptide vaccine. Receptor source: a man aged 18-30 years with glioma.

The chain recombines TRBV20-1 with TRBJ1-1, with D unresolved. This CDR3 region has 11 residues. In germline, CDR1 is DFQATT, CDR2 SNEGSKA (reference sequence). Trimming pared 4 bases from V and 4 bases from J, leaving 7 bases between. CDR3 residues: CSAIGSTEAFF. CDR3 nucleotides: TGCAGTGCTATAGGGAGCACTGAAGCTTTCTTT.

This sequence joins TRBV6-4 and TRBJ2-3; possibly TRBD2 for D (7 bases). The CDR3 has 16 residues. Germline assignment: CDR1 MRHNA and CDR2 SNTAGT. Trimming pared 2 bases from V and 5 bases from J, leaving 17 bases between. The CDR3 spells CASSDRGGAPRDTQYF. In DNA, the CDR3 is TGTGCCAGCAGTGACAGGGGGGGCGCCCCCAGAGATACGCAGTATTTT.

The chain couples TRBV6-5 to TRBJ1-1; D uncertain. V lost 6 bases to trimming and J lost 1 base, with 12 bases between them. This CDR3 has 14 residues. Per the germline V gene, CDR1 is MNHEY and CDR2 is SVGAGI. The CDR3 bases are TGTGCCAGCAGCCGAGCGACGGAGAACACTGAAGCTTTCTTT. Amino acids: CASSRATENTEAFF.

In its sample, this clone is medium-sized. The V and J genes are TRBV30 and TRBJ2-1; 10 nucleotides match TRBD2. CDR1 is GTSNPN and CDR2 is SVGIG in the germline V gene (reference sequence). The length of the CDR3 is 18 residues. V was clipped by 3 bases and J by 2 bases; unmatched bases: 13. CDR3 bases: TGTGCCTGGAGCATAGACTCCTTTACTAGCGGGACCTACAATGAGCAGTTCTTC. Residues: CAWSIDSFTSGTYNEQFF.

V and J are TRBV6-5 and TRBJ1-3; D call uncertain. CDR1 is MNHEY and CDR2 is SVGAGI in the germline V gene. V lost 7 bases and J lost 2, with 12 bases in between. The CDR3 contains 14 residues. CDR3 coding DNA: TGTGCCAGCAAGGCTTCAGTGGCTGGAAACACCATATATTTT. The encoded protein is CASKASVAGNTIYF.

This chain links TRBV4-3 with TRBJ2-5; tentative D call: TRBD2 (6 bases). Looked up from germline, CDR1 is LGHNA and CDR2 is YSLEER. Trimming took off 0 bases at V and 5 bases at J, with 10 bases between the two ends. The CDR3 runs to 14 residues. The CDR3 spells CASSQDLGGETQYF. CDR3 in DNA: TGCGCCAGCAGCCAAGACCTAGGAGGGGAGACCCAGTACTTC.

The chain has TRBV5-1 and TRBJ1-3; possibly TRBD1 for D (6 bases). Trimming cost V 3 bases and J 0 bases, with 7 bases left between them. This CDR3 spans 14 amino acids. Germline V CDR1 and CDR2: SGHRS, YFSETQ. DNA for the CDR3: TGCGCCAGCAGCTGGACAGACTCTGGAAACACCATATATTTT. The encoded protein is CASSWTDSGNTIYF.

The chain employs TRBV7-9 and TRBJ1-1, with D possibly TRBD1 on 6 matching bases. The germline V gene encodes CDR1 SEHNR and CDR2 FQNEAQ (reference sequence). CDR3 size: 13 residues. Trimming stripped 4 bases from V and 3 bases from J, with 9 bases between. CDR3 in amino acids: CASSSQGHTEAFF. The CDR3 DNA reads TGTGCCAGCAGCTCACAGGGCCACACTGAAGCTTTCTTT.

This clone has just one count. V and J are TRBV30 and TRBJ1-2; D gene unclear. This CDR3 has 14 residues. CDR1 GTSNPN and CDR2 SVGIG come from the germline V gene (reference sequence). Trimming pared 5 bases from V and 3 bases from J, leaving 16 bases between. The DNA for the CDR3 is TGTGCCTGGGACGGGAGCGGAGGATACTATGGCTACACCTTC. This codes for CAWDGSGGYYGYTF. Based on the CDR3 plus reference TRBV30 and TRBJ1-2, the full variable domain is SQTIHQWPATLVQPVGSPLSLECTVEGTSNPNLYWYRQAAGRGLQLLFYSVGIGQISSEVPQNLSASRPQDRQFILSSKKLLLSDSGFYLCAWDGSGGYYGYTFGSGTRLTVV.

V is TRBV9 and J is TRBJ1-5, with D perhaps matching TRBD1 (6 bases). The germline gives CDR1 SGDLS, CDR2 YYNGEE. The CDR3 contains 15 residues. The V end lost 7 bases, the J end lost 5 bases, and 19 bases lay between the germline ends. The CDR3 region is CASSGGAGDHQPQHF. CDR3 DNA: TGTGCCAGCTCTGGGGGAGCAGGGGATCATCAGCCCCAGCATTTT.

This chain joins TRBV29-1 and TRBJ1-2; TRBD1 is a possible D gene (5 bases). Germline V lookup: CDR1 SQVTM, CDR2 ANQGSEA. The CDR3 length is 13 residues. V was clipped by 4 bases and J by 3 bases, with 12 bases between them. The CDR3 sequence is CSVVVEGYYGYTF. CDR3 DNA sequence: TGCAGCGTTGTCGTGGAGGGGTACTATGGCTACACCTTC.

The gene calls are TRBV5-1 and TRBJ1-2; D uncertain. Germline CDR1 is SGHRS and CDR2 is YFSETQ. Trimming shortened V by 0 bases and J by 0 bases, and 6 bases separated the two germline ends. The CDR3 spans 14 residues. The CDR3 here is CASSLDLSNYGYTF. In DNA, the CDR3 is TGCGCCAGCAGCTTGGATCTATCTAACTATGGCTACACCTTC. The whole variable domain, remainder taken from reference TRBV5-1 and TRBJ1-2, is KAGVTQTPRYLIKTRGQQVTLSCSPISGHRSVSWYQQTPGQGLQFLFEYFSETQRNKGNFPGRFSGRQFSNSRSEMNVSTLELGDSALYLCASSLDLSNYGYTFGSGTRLTVV.

The chain uses TRBV7-2 and TRBJ2-3; 15 positions agree with TRBD2. CDR3 size: 15 residues. V dropped 4 bases and J dropped 14; count of bases not matched to a gene: 10. CDR1 is SGHTA, CDR2 FQGNSA, per germline. CDR3 sequence: CASSSGTGLAGGGYF. The CDR3 DNA follows: TGTGCCAGCAGCTCCGGGACGGGACTAGCGGGGGGTGGGTATTTT.

Relative to its sample, this clone is medium-sized. The chain couples TRBV19 to TRBJ1-1; the D is unclear. Trimming cost V 3 bases and J 1 base, with 3 bases left between them. Germline-derived CDR1 and CDR2 are LNHDA and SQIVND (reference sequence). The CDR3 totals 12 residues. The DNA of the CDR3 is TGTGCCAGTAGTATCGGGAACACTGAAGCTTTCTTT. Protein: CASSIGNTEAFF. Using reference TRBV19 and TRBJ1-1 for the parts outside the CDR3, the full variable domain is DGGITQSPKYLFRKEGQNVTLSCEQNLNHDAMYWYRQDPGQGLRLIYYSQIVNDFQKGDIAEGYSVSREKKESFPLTVTSAQKNPTAFYLCASSIGNTEAFFGQGTRLTVV.

V usage is TRBV27 and J usage is TRBJ2-5; 10 positions match TRBD1. The CDR3 covers 15 residues. Trimming took 6 bases from V and 2 from J; bases not matched to a gene: 6. Per the germline V gene, CDR1 is MNHEY and CDR2 is SMNVEV (reference sequence). Written as DNA, the CDR3 is TGTGCCAGCAGCCCTTGGACAGGGGGGCAAGAGACCCAGTACTTC. It encodes CASSPWTGGQETQYF.

The CDR3 DNA reads as TGTGCCTGGAGTGGTACCTCCTACGAGCAGTACTTC. Protein sequence: CAWSGTSYEQYF. The rearrangement joins TRBV30 to TRBJ2-7; D is ambiguous. The length of the CDR3 is 12 residues. Germline V gives CDR1 GTSNPN, CDR2 SVGIG (reference sequence). Trimming left V 1 base short and J 0 bases short, with 4 bases between.

V and J are TRBV30 and TRBJ2-3; D might be TRBD2 (5 bases). This CDR3 region has 13 residues. V was trimmed by 1 base and J by 9 bases, leaving 14 bases between them. Germline V gene lookup returns CDR1 GTSNPN and CDR2 SVGIG (reference sequence). The CDR3 loop is CAWSESTGSTQYF. CDR3 in DNA: TGTGCCTGGAGTGAATCAACGGGGTCCACGCAGTATTTT.